The 8 T cell receptor beta chains below all came from one sample that was sequenced in a study of Ad26.COV2.S vaccination and SARS-CoV-2 variants. Treatment of the sample: about 20 received Ad26.COV2.S at low or high dose, single or two shots; several received placebo; per-sample allocation not given. After the first vaccine or placebo injection, samples were drawn on day 63. Libraries were prepared by immunoSEQ multiplex PCR; TCRdb keeps only in-frame clonotypes and omits some of them. The repertoire consists of a few hundred thousand clones, with 80% to 90% occurring once and the leading ten covering about 8%. Here the sequenced sample was peripheral blood, taken in a trial of Ad26.COV2.S vaccine versus placebo. These TCRs come from a person aged 18-60 years who received the Ad26.COV2.S COVID-19 vaccine or a placebo.

The chain recombines TRBV6-5 with TRBJ1-1; 7 bases are a match to TRBD1. CDR1 and CDR2 (germline): MNHEY, SVGAGI. The CDR3 runs 16 residues. The trim removed 4 bases at V and 6 bases at J, leaving 14 bases unmatched. CDR3 sequence: CASSSGRQGGRAEAFF. The CDR3 DNA reads TGTGCCAGCAGTTCCGGTCGTCAGGGGGGTAGGGCTGAAGCTTTCTTT.

The rearrangement links TRBV6-4 to TRBJ1-4; no reliable D call. V was trimmed by 2 bases and J by 5 bases, leaving 3 bases between them. CDR3 size: 12 residues. Germline CDR1 and CDR2: MRHNA and SNTAGT. CDR3 in DNA: TGTGCCAGCAGTGACGCAAATGAAAAACTGTTTTTT. Translating it yields CASSDANEKLFF.

This chain uses TRBV28 with TRBJ2-2; D is ambiguous. The CDR3 is 13 residues long. The V and J ends lost 6 bases and 8 bases respectively, with 13 bases between them. Germline V gene lookup returns CDR1 MDHEN and CDR2 SYDVKM. CDR3 sequence (DNA): TGTGCCAGCAGCATACCCCCCCTTGGGGAGCTGTTTTTT. Amino acid sequence: CASSIPPLGELFF.

The chain uses TRBV5-1 and TRBJ2-5, with D tentatively TRBD1 (5 bases). This CDR3 is 14 amino acids long. With 2 bases removed from V and 1 base from J, the gap between germline ends came to 9 bases. From germline, CDR1 is SGHRS and CDR2 YFSETQ. This chain's CDR3 is CASSLGDTQETQYF. The CDR3, as DNA: TGCGCCAGCAGCTTAGGGGATACCCAAGAGACCCAGTACTTC.

This chain uses TRBV5-6 with TRBJ1-2, with 7 bases fitting TRBD1. This CDR3 has 14 amino acids. In germline, CDR1 is SGHDT, CDR2 YYEEEE. Trimming removed 1 base from V and 8 bases from J; junction bases left unmatched: 8. The CDR3 DNA reads TGTGCCAGCAGCTTGCTTACAGGGGTTACAGGCTACACCTTC. Translated: CASSLLTGVTGYTF. Combining the CDR3 with reference TRBV5-6 and TRBJ1-2 gives the whole variable domain DAGVTQSPTHLIKTRGQQVTLRCSPKSGHDTVSWYQQALGQGPQFIFQYYEEEERQRGNFPDRFSGHQFPNYSSELNVNALLLGDSALYLCASSLLTGVTGYTFGSGTRLTVV.

The rearrangement uses TRBV5-1 and TRBJ1-1; 9 positions agree with TRBD1. CDR3 length equals 15 residues. V shed 4 bases, J shed 3 bases, and the junction held 7 bases outside the gene matches. Germline loops: CDR1 SGHRS, CDR2 YFSETQ. The CDR3 sequence is CASSQGQGTYTEAFF. The CDR3 DNA is TGCGCCAGCAGCCAGGGACAGGGCACTTACACTGAAGCTTTCTTT.

The V call is TRBV14, the J call TRBJ1-2; no firm D call. V dropped 3 bases and J dropped 8 bases, with 10 bases sitting between them. The CDR3 has 12 residues. Germline assignment: CDR1 SGHDN and CDR2 FVKESK. The CDR3 spells CASSHREVGYTF. The CDR3 DNA sequence: TGTGCCAGCAGCCACCGAGAAGTCGGCTACACCTTC.

The chain couples TRBV5-1 to TRBJ2-1; D is perhaps TRBD2 (5 bases). Germline loops: CDR1 SGHRS, CDR2 YFSETQ. This CDR3 spans 15 amino acids. V shed 4 bases and J shed 9 bases, with 20 bases lying between them. The CDR3 coding sequence is TGCGCCAGCAGCGTGGGAGAGTTTTCGTATAGTGAGCAGTTCTTC. This codes for CASSVGEFSYSEQFF.